The sequence of this TCR beta chain was determined in a study of graft-versus-host responses after intestinal transplantation. Overall study findings and caveats: Investigators detected GvH clones in recipient marrow, with some emerging earlier in ileum or blood.

Measured with immunoSEQ multiplex PCR; TCRdb has only the in-frame clones, and not every one. Among 30,000 to 40,000 clones listed, over 85% were seen once. The V segment lost 2 bases and the J segment 5 bases; nucleotides outside the gene matches: 10. Germline V lookup: CDR1 SGHKS, CDR2 YYEKEE (reference sequence). This CDR3 comprises 17 residues. As concerns this clone: The antigen is undetermined.

This clonotype originated in a human donor who was the organ donor for an intestinal transplant. The sample here was unstimulated CD8+ T cells sorted from spleen or lymph node cells, taken before transplant. The chain uses TRBV5-5 and TRBJ2-7, with TRBD2 matching 13 bases. CDR3 nucleotide sequence: TGTGCCAGCAGCTTAACTAGCGGGAGGGTCCGGAGGGACGAGCAGTACTTC. Translating gives CASSLTSGRVRRDEQYF.